This record looks at one T cell receptor beta chain sequence and its context. It lacks a known antigen. No much larger clone exists at a distance of one base, and base qualities are not known. These data belong to a study of T cells in localized non-small cell lung cancer (dated by TCRdb to about 2020). With respect to the entire study: Comparing tumors with uninvolved tumor-adjacent lungs, the study looked at the T cell repertoires of a few hundred patients with early-stage NSCLC. All 240 or so NSCLC patients in the cohort were treatment-naive and had localized lung tumors that were resected. NSCLC patients had a mean age of around 70 years, and more than 120 were male and about 98 female.

The immunoSEQ Assay was used to sequence TCR beta CDR3 regions from DNA. Processing in the source paper ran as follows. To compute T cell density, TCR beta template counts were normalized to usable DNA, which was estimated by amplifying housekeeping genes. Richness was estimated with the preseqR package, extrapolating to 400,000 templates for PBMC samples and 120,000 templates for tissue samples. Clonality was defined by subtracting Pielou's evenness from one. Differential abundance testing on productive amino-acid clonotypes, with a minimum total count of 5 and an alpha of 0.1, was used to identify tissue-enriched TCRs. The Jaccard Index and the Morisita Overlap Index were used to quantify repertoire overlap between compartments. TCR beta CDR3s were clustered by GLIPH together with public tetramer-defined viral CDR3s, and at least three viral sequences plus V-gene enrichment were required for viral motifs. The table was pulled from immuneACCESS by TCRdb, which kept in-frame rearrangements only. Such tables lose some clones; where checked, under half of the loss comes from unresolved V genes, and the rest has no known cause. For V, J and clone size, that table is used; D and trimming come from the DNA. This sample holds roughly 32,000 clones; nearly 90% were observed only once. 4% to 5% of the sample is in the top ten clones.

Points the paper makes about the study in general: Uninvolved tumor-adjacent lung showed the highest T cell clonality, higher than tumor, which suggests more focused antigenic responses in the uninvolved tumor-adjacent lung. Because multi-region tumor sequencing was not done, intratumor heterogeneity could not be ruled out. Of the top 100 tumor clones, a median of roughly 56 were detected in paired uninvolved adjacent lung; under 30 were also among that lung's top 100. Because the study design was exploratory, TCR variables were selected using unadjusted p-values without false-discovery rate correction. Longer overall survival was associated with higher blood T cell density, whereas shorter survival was associated with higher adjacent-lung clonality.

Measured from the cysteine to the phenylalanine, the CDR3 is 15 residues long. CDR3 DNA is the only sequence kept; it has 45 bases, read in frame from the first base. Looking up the germline V gene yields CDR1 MDHEN and CDR2 SYDVKM. V is trimmed back by 7 bases and J by 2 bases, and the junction contains 6 bases that no gene match accounts for. At diagnosis, peripheral blood, uninvolved tumor-adjacent lung and tumor were collected and stored as a combination of fresh-frozen and FFPE material. For TCR repertoire profiling, the blood samples were analyzed as peripheral blood mononuclear cells. The chain was built from TRBV28 and TRBJ2-7, with 12 junctional bases fitting TRBD2. Here the sequenced sample was peripheral blood mononuclear cells, taken before any cancer treatment. The clonotype comes from a woman between 35 and 75 years old with stage III lung adenocarcinoma. The CDR3 in this case is CASTPGLAGTYEQYF. The nucleotide sequence is given as TGTGCCAGCACCCCCGGACTAGCGGGAACCTACGAGCAGTACTTC.